This T cell receptor (beta chain) stems from a study of siplizumab effects on memory and regulatory T cells. Study findings and constraints: Only a minority of proliferating CD4+ or CD8+ clones had an assignable naive or memory phenotype, with roughly 80-96% lacking one.

A word on this clone: Its matching antigen is unknown.

V lost 2 bases and J lost 0, with 14 bases in between. CDR3 size: 17 residues. Germline CDR1 is SGHVS and CDR2 is FQNEAQ. TCRdb's copy holds only in-frame clones and misses some; the assay was immunoSEQ multiplex PCR. The repertoire consists of roughly 100,000 clones, with more than 85% occurring once and the leading ten covering about 1.1%. The gene calls are TRBV7-8 and TRBJ2-1; D call uncertain. The sample taken for sequencing was CD4+ T cells sorted from blood. This receptor was obtained from a human donor in good health. The CDR3 loop is CASSLLGSLISYNEQFF. The CDR3 region has the DNA TGTGCCAGCAGCTTATTAGGCTCCTTAATCTCCTACAATGAGCAGTTCTTC.